This TCR beta chain is drawn from a study of blood T cell repertoires in COVID-19. As for the study in general: Collection of acute and convalescent COVID-19 samples took place in the United States, Italy and Spain. In each case, the material was cDNA or gDNA derived from T cells, B-cell-depleted T cells, or PBMCs.

V trimming: 4 bases; J trimming: 3 bases; junction bases outside the gene matches: 6. The CDR3 extends over 15 amino acids. CDR1 LGHDT and CDR2 YNNKEL come from the germline V gene (reference sequence). Original processing notes: Estimation of nucleated cell counts relied on the amplification of reference gene primers. Profiling relied on immunoSEQ multiplex PCR, and the TCRdb table lists in-frame clones only, not all of them. The D gene and trimming were derived from the DNA, and the V and J assignments and clone size from that table. The repertoire holds 130,000 to 150,000 clones, with roughly 87% as singletons.

This sequence originates from a woman aged 45-65 years with acute or convalescent COVID-19. Source material: peripheral blood. The chain joins TRBV3-1 (or the pseudogene TRBV3-2) to TRBJ2-7; 10 bases match TRBD2. The CDR3 DNA reads TGTGCCAGCAGCCGAGGGGTAGCGGGGGGCTACGAGCAGTACTTC. The encoded protein is CASSRGVAGGYEQYF.